These 24 T cell receptor beta chains originate from one sample sequenced in a study of blood T cell repertoires in COVID-19. Assay: immunoSEQ multiplex PCR; the TCRdb copy retains only in-frame clones and omits some. Here the sample spans tens of thousands of clones, roughly 80% being singletons. Sequencing was performed on peripheral blood. These receptors were obtained from a woman between 65 and 79 years old with acute or convalescent COVID-19.

The chain uses TRBV18 and TRBJ2-6; possibly TRBD1 for D (5 bases). This CDR3 spans 15 amino acids. The germline CDR1 and CDR2 sequences are KGHSH and LQKENI. V was trimmed by 6 bases and J by 2 bases, leaving 11 bases between them. The chain's CDR3 is CASSPRVAGANVLTF. In DNA form, the CDR3 reads TGTGCCAGCTCCCCCAGGGTTGCTGGGGCCAACGTCCTGACTTTC.

The J gene is TRBJ2-7, the V gene TRBV2; D is perhaps TRBD1 (6 bases). Deletions cut 6 bases from V and 3 bases from J, with 18 bases between. The CDR3 runs 15 residues. The V gene's germline CDR1 is SNHLY and CDR2 FYNNEI. The CDR3 DNA follows: TGTGCCAGCAGGGGGGCCAGTGGGCGGAACTACGAGCAGTACTTC. Its translation: CASRGASGRNYEQYF.

The V gene is TRBV3-1 (or the pseudogene TRBV3-2), the J gene TRBJ2-5; 9 bases are a match to TRBD1. The CDR3 loop spans 13 amino acids. Trimming cost V 5 bases and J 6 bases; bases outside gene matches: 4. Germline V gene data show CDR1 as LGHDT and CDR2 as YNNKEL (reference sequence). This CDR3 is CASSTGGRQTQYF. The CDR3 DNA sequence: TGTGCCAGCAGCACAGGGGGCCGACAGACCCAGTACTTC.

This chain connects TRBV3-1 (or the pseudogene TRBV3-2) to TRBJ1-3; 8 bases are a match to TRBD1. With 6 bases clipped from V and 8 bases from J, the junction kept 9 bases outside the gene matches. The CDR3 length is 14 residues. Germline CDR1 LGHDT, CDR2 YNNKEL (reference sequence). The CDR3 sequence is CASSQDRVLHTIYF. In DNA, the CDR3 is TGTGCCAGCAGTCAGGACAGGGTGCTTCACACCATATATTTT.

The CDR3 nucleotides are TGTGCCAGCACTCCCGGAGAAATCGCGGGAAACACCATATATTTT. Its translation: CASTPGEIAGNTIYF. The chain joins TRBV28 to TRBJ1-3; unclear D gene. The ends were cut back, 7 bases at V and 4 bases at J, with 17 bases in the middle. The germline gives CDR1 MDHEN, CDR2 SYDVKM. The CDR3 length is 15 residues. Together with reference TRBV28 and TRBJ1-3, the CDR3 gives the full variable domain: DVKVTQSSRYLVKRTGEKVFLECVQDMDHENMFWYRQDPGLGLRLIYFSYDVKMKEKGDIPEGYSVSREKKERFSLILESASTNQTSMYLCASTPGEIAGNTIYFGEGSWLTVV.

This chain joins TRBV4-1 and TRBJ2-1; 8 positions match TRBD2. Germline trimming cut 0 bases from V and 10 bases from J; bases unmatched to any gene: 11. This CDR3 has 16 amino acids. Looked up from germline, CDR1 is MGHRA and CDR2 is YSYEKL. The CDR3 loop is CASSQDGTGGPREQFF. CDR3 nucleotides: TGCGCCAGCAGCCAAGATGGAACGGGAGGGCCGCGGGAGCAGTTCTTC.

The rearrangement links TRBV14 to TRBJ1-2; D remains ambiguous. With 1 base removed from V and 7 bases from J, the gap between germline ends came to 16 bases. The CDR3 is 15 residues long. Looked up from germline, CDR1 is SGHDN and CDR2 is FVKESK. The CDR3 spells CASSQVAGGLSGYTF. In nucleotides, the CDR3 is TGTGCCAGCAGCCAAGTAGCAGGAGGCCTATCTGGCTACACCTTC.

CDR3 protein: CASSQETVDTQYF. In DNA form, the CDR3 reads TGCGCCAGCAGCCAAGAAACGGTGGATACGCAGTATTTT. This chain uses TRBV4-1 with TRBJ2-3; D gene uncertain. Trimming took 0 bases from V and 6 from J, leaving 7 bases between them. Germline CDR1 is MGHRA and CDR2 is YSYEKL. The CDR3 sequence is 13 residues long.

This chain links TRBV5-6 with TRBJ1-6; 7 bases line up with TRBD1. Germline V lookup: CDR1 SGHDT, CDR2 YYEEEE. The CDR3 sequence is 15 residues long. J gave up 8 bases and V 6 bases, and 11 bases lay outside the gene matches. CDR3 loop: CASNSGTVEYSPLHF. The CDR3 DNA sequence: TGTGCCAGCAACTCCGGGACAGTGGAATATTCACCCCTCCACTTT.

The rearrangement joins TRBV5-5 to TRBJ1-6; D possibly corresponds to TRBD1 (5 bases). Trimming left V 9 bases short and J 8 bases short, with 15 bases between. In germline, CDR1 is SGHKS, CDR2 YYEKEE (reference sequence). The CDR3 has 13 residues. The CDR3 DNA reads as TGTGCCACCTCGCGGGGGATTCATTCACCCCTCCACTTT. Its protein product is CATSRGIHSPLHF.

The rearrangement links TRBV6-5 to TRBJ1-5, with 9 bases matching TRBD1. Germline trimming cut 9 bases from V and 7 bases from J; bases unmatched to any gene: 4. Germline assignment: CDR1 MNHEY and CDR2 SVGAGI. The CDR3 is 12 amino acids. As DNA, the CDR3 is TGTGCCAGTCGACAGGGGGACCAGCCCCAGCATTTT. Translated, it gives CASRQGDQPQHF.

The chain is built from TRBV5-8 and TRBJ1-2; 7 bases map to TRBD1. The CDR3 has 14 residues. V trimming: 4 bases; J trimming: 8 bases; junction bases outside the gene matches: 11. Germline loops: CDR1 SGHTS, CDR2 YDEGEE. The DNA of the CDR3 is TGTGCCAGCAGCCTCCTACAGGGGACCGGGGGCTACACCTTC. This encodes CASSLLQGTGGYTF.

The chain joins TRBV11-1 to TRBJ1-5; D unresolved. Deletions cut 3 bases from V and 2 bases from J, with 8 bases between. This CDR3 contains 14 residues. Per the germline V gene, CDR1 is SGHAT and CDR2 is FQDESV (reference sequence). The CDR3 protein is CASSLGDGNQPQHF. The CDR3 DNA reads as TGTGCCAGCAGCTTGGGAGATGGCAATCAGCCCCAGCATTTT.

The rearrangement links TRBV19 to TRBJ2-3; 8 bases align to TRBD1. The CDR3 is 15 amino acids. V lost 3 bases to trimming and J lost 3 bases; unmatched junction nucleotides: 5. The germline V gene has CDR1 LNHDA and CDR2 SQIVND (reference sequence). The CDR3 nucleotides are TGTGCCAGTAGTATTTCGACAGGGGAGACAGATACGCAGTATTTT. Its translation is CASSISTGETDTQYF.

The J gene is TRBJ2-7, the V gene TRBV3-1 (or the pseudogene TRBV3-2), with D uncertain. The CDR3 has 14 amino acids. V gave up 4 bases and J gave up 0 bases, with 10 bases separating them. The V gene's germline CDR1 is LGHDT and CDR2 YNNKEL (reference sequence). The CDR3 loop reads CASSLLQSSYEQYF. CDR3 DNA: TGTGCCAGCAGCCTCTTACAGTCCTCCTACGAGCAGTACTTC.

This clone has just one count. The CDR3: CASSTGRLAAYNEQFF. The CDR3 bases are TGTGCCAGCAGCACGGGACGACTAGCGGCCTACAATGAGCAGTTCTTC. The rearrangement uses TRBV11-1 and TRBJ2-1; 9 positions agree with TRBD2. Looked up from germline, CDR1 is SGHAT and CDR2 is FQDESV (reference sequence). The CDR3 has 16 amino acids. V dropped 5 bases and J dropped 2; count of bases not matched to a gene: 7.

The V and J genes are TRBV2 and TRBJ2-3; 12 nucleotides match TRBD2. CDR1 and CDR2 from the germline V gene are SNHLY and FYNNEI. The CDR3 runs to 16 residues. Trimming took 9 bases from V and 1 from J; bases not matched to a gene: 8. Here the CDR3 DNA reads TGTGCCAGGAAGACTAGCGGGAGTGAGGGCACAGATACGCAGTATTTT. It encodes CARKTSGSEGTDTQYF.

The genes are TRBV6-5 and TRBJ2-1; D possibly corresponds to TRBD1 (5 bases). Trimming pared 2 bases from V and 2 bases from J, leaving 13 bases between. CDR1 is MNHEY and CDR2 is SVGAGI in the germline V gene. The length of the CDR3 is 16 residues. The CDR3 DNA reads as TGTGCCAGCAGTTACCTCGACAGTTCTGCCTACAATGAGCAGTTCTTC. As protein: CASSYLDSSAYNEQFF.

This chain joins TRBV27 and TRBJ2-3; 8 positions match TRBD2. The CDR3 runs 15 residues. The germline CDR1 and CDR2 sequences are MNHEY and SMNVEV (reference sequence). The junction had 6 bases not matched to a gene; V was cut back by 5 bases and J by 2 bases. The CDR3 region is CASSRLAPDTDTQYF. As DNA, the CDR3 is TGTGCCAGCAGTCGACTAGCGCCAGACACAGATACGCAGTATTTT.

This chain connects TRBV9 to TRBJ1-4; 8 bases match TRBD1. CDR3 length equals 15 residues. The J segment lost 5 bases and the V segment lost 2 bases, leaving 5 bases of the junction unmatched. Germline-derived CDR1 and CDR2 are SGDLS and YYNGEE. The CDR3 reads CASSVTGAGNEKLFF. CDR3 nucleotide sequence: TGTGCCAGCAGCGTGACAGGGGCGGGCAATGAAAAACTGTTTTTT.

V gene TRBV11-2 combines with J gene TRBJ2-2; 9 bases are a match to TRBD1. CDR1 SGHAT and CDR2 FQNNGV come from the germline V gene. V dropped 6 bases and J dropped 2; count of bases not matched to a gene: 4. The CDR3 runs 15 residues. The CDR3 loop reads CASRPQGANTGELFF. CDR3 nucleotide sequence: TGTGCCAGCAGGCCACAGGGGGCTAACACCGGGGAGCTGTTTTTT.

The chain carries TRBV18 and TRBJ1-3, with TRBD1 as a possible D gene (6 bases). Germline-derived CDR1 and CDR2 are KGHSH and LQKENI. The CDR3 contains 14 residues. The V end lost 3 bases, the J end lost 3 bases, and 9 bases lay between the germline ends. CDR3 sequence reads: CASSPRTDGNTIYF. The DNA for the CDR3 is TGTGCCAGCTCACCCCGGACAGATGGAAACACCATATATTTT.

The rearrangement joins TRBV3-1 (or the pseudogene TRBV3-2) to TRBJ2-3, with TRBD2 matching 10 bases. J lost 2 bases, V lost 3 bases, and 8 bases had no gene match. This CDR3 contains 17 residues. Germline V gene data show CDR1 as LGHDT and CDR2 as YNNKEL (reference sequence). The CDR3 DNA reads TGTGCCAGCAGCCATCCGACTAGCGGGCTTTACACAGATACGCAGTATTTT. Residues: CASSHPTSGLYTDTQYF.

The chain carries TRBV2 and TRBJ1-4, with 8 bases aligning to TRBD1. CDR1 is SNHLY and CDR2 is FYNNEI in the germline V gene. The CDR3 is made up of 17 amino acids. V lost 6 bases, J lost 8 bases, and 17 bases stayed unmatched. The chain's CDR3 is CASSRTPDRGIGEKLFF. The CDR3 DNA sequence: TGTGCCAGCAGCAGGACCCCCGACAGGGGTATAGGGGAAAAACTGTTTTTT. The variable domain in full, completed from reference TRBV2 and TRBJ1-4, reads EPEVTQTPSHQVTQMGQEVILRCVPISNHLYFYWYRQILGQKVEFLVSFYNNEISEKSEIFDDQFSVERPDGSNFTLKIRSTKLEDSAMYFCASSRTPDRGIGEKLFFGSGTQLSVL.